This TCR beta chain was found in a study of blood T cell repertoires in COVID-19. CDR1 and CDR2 (germline): MDHEN, SYDVKM. The CDR3 consists of 15 residues. Trimming shortened V by 1 base and J by 2 bases, and 11 bases separated the two germline ends. Sequenced by immunoSEQ multiplex PCR; TCRdb stores in-frame clones only, minus some. The table lists around 100,000 clones, roughly nine tenths of them singletons. The sample taken for sequencing was peripheral blood. The chain links TRBV28 to TRBJ2-5, with a tentative D call TRBD1 (6 bases). The clonotype comes from an elderly woman with acute or convalescent COVID-19. CDR3 amino acids: CASSLSGARQETQYF. The DNA of the CDR3 is TGTGCCAGCAGTTTATCAGGGGCCCGACAAGAGACCCAGTACTTC.